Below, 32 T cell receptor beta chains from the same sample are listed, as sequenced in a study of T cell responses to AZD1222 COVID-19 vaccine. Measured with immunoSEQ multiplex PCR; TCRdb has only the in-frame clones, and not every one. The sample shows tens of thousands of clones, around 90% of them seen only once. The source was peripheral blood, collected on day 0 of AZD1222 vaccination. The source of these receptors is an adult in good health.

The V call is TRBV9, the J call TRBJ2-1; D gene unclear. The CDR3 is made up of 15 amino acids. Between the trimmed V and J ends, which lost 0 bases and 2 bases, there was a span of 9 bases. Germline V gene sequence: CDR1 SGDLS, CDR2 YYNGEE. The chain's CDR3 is CASSVDPVTYNEQFF. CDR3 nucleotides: TGTGCCAGCAGCGTAGACCCGGTTACCTACAATGAGCAGTTCTTC. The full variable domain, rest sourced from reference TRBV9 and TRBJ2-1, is DSGVTQTPKHLITATGQRVTLRCSPRSGDLSVYWYQQSLDQGLQFLIQYYNGEERAKGNILERFSAQQFPDLHSELNLSSLELGDSALYFCASSVDPVTYNEQFFGPGTRLTVL.

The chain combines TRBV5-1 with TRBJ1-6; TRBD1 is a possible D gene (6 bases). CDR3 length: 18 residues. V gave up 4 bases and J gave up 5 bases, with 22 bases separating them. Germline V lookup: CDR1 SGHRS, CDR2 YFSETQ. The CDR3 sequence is CASSTGSWYRANNSPLHF. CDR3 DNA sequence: TGCGCCAGCAGCACAGGAAGCTGGTACAGGGCCAATAATTCACCCCTCCACTTT.

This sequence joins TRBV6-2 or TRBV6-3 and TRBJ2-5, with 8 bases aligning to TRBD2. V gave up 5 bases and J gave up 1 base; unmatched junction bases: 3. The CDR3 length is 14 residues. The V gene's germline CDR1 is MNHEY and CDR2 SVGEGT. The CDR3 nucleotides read TGTGCCAGCAGTCGGGGACTAGTCCAAGAGACCCAGTACTTC. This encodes CASSRGLVQETQYF.

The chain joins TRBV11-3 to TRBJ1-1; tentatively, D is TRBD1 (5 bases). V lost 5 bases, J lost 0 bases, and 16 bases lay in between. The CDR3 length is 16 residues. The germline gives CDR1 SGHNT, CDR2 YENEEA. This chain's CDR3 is CASSRGGGDMNTEAFF. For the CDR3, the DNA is TGTGCCAGCAGCCGCGGCGGGGGGGATATGAACACTGAAGCTTTCTTT. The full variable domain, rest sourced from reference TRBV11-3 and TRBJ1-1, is EAGVVQSPRYKIIEKKQPVAFWCNPISGHNTLYWYLQNLGQGPELLIRYENEEAVDDSQLPKDRFSAERLKGVDSTLKIQPAELGDSAVYLCASSRGGGDMNTEAFFGQGTRLTVV.

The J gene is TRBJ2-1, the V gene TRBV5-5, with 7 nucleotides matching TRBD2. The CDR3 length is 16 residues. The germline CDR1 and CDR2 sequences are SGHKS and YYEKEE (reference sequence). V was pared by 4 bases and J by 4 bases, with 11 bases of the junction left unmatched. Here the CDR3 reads CASSPRITGGYNEQFF. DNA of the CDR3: TGTGCCAGCAGCCCGAGAATAACGGGGGGTTACAATGAGCAGTTCTTC.

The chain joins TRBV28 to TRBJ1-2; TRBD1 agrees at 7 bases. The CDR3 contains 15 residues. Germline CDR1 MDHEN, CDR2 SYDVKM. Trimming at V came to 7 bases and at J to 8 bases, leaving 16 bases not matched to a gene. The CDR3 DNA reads TGTGCCAGCACCCTGACAGGGCGATTGCCTATCGGCTACACCTTC. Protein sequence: CASTLTGRLPIGYTF.

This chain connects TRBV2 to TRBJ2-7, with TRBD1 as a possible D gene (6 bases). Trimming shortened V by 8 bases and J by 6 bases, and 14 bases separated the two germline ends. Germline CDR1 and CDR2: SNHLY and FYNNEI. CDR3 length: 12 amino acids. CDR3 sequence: CASGRQDGEQYF. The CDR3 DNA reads TGTGCCAGCGGTAGACAGGATGGCGAGCAGTACTTC.

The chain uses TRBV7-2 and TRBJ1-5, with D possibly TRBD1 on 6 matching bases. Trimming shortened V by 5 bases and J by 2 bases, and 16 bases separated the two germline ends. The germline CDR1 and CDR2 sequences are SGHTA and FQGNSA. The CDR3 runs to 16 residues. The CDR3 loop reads CASSRGGGAGNQPQHF. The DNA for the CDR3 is TGTGCCAGCAGCCGCGGAGGGGGGGCCGGCAATCAGCCCCAGCATTTT.

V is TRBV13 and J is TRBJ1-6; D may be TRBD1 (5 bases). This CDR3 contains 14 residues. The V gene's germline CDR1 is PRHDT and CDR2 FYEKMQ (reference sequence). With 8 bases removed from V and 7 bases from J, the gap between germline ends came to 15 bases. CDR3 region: CASGSGTGNSPLHF. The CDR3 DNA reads TGTGCCAGCGGGTCCGGGACGGGGAATTCACCCCTCCACTTT. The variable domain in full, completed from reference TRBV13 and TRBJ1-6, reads AAGVIQSPRHLIKEKRETATLKCYPIPRHDTVYWYQQGPGQDPQFLISFYEKMQSDKGSIPDRFSAQQFSDYHSELNMSSLELGDSALYFCASGSGTGNSPLHFGNGTRLTVT.

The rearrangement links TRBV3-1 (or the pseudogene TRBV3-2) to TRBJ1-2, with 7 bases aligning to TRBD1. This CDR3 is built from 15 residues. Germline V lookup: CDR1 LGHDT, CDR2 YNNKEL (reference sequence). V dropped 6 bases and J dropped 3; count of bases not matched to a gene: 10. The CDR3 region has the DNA TGTGCCAGCAGTATTCCGGGACAGAGATACTATGGCTACACCTTC. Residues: CASSIPGQRYYGYTF.

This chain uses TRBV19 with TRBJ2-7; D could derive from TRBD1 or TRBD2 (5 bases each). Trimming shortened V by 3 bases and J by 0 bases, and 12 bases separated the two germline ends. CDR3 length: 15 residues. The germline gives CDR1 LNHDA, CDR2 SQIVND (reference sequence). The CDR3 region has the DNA TGTGCCAGTAGTATTGAAGGGGACCCCTCCTACGAGCAGTACTTC. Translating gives CASSIEGDPSYEQYF.

The CDR3 loop reads CASSQDNRKGAEAFF. CDR3 bases: TGTGCCAGCAGCCAAGATAACAGGAAGGGTGCTGAAGCTTTCTTT. The chain combines TRBV3-1 (or the pseudogene TRBV3-2) with TRBJ1-1; D possibly corresponds to TRBD1 (5 bases). The CDR3 consists of 15 residues. Looked up from germline, CDR1 is LGHDT and CDR2 is YNNKEL (reference sequence). Trimming left V 0 bases short and J 6 bases short, with 14 bases between.

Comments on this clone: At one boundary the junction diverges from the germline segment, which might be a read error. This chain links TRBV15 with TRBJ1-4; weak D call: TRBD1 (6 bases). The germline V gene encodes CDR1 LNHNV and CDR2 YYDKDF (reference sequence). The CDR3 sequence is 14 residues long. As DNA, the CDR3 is TGTGCCACCAGCCCCCGGGACACTAGTGAAAAACTGTTTTTT. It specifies CATSPRDTSEKLFF.

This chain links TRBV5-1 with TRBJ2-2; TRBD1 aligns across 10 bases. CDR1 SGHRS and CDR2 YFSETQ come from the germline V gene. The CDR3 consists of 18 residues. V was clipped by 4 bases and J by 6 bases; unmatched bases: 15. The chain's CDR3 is CASSVLPGSTGGAGELFF. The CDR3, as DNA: TGCGCCAGCAGCGTTCTACCGGGGTCGACAGGGGGCGCCGGGGAGCTGTTTTTT.

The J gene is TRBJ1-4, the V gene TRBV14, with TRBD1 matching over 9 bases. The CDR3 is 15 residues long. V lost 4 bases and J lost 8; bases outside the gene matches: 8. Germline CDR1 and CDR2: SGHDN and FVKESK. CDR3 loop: CASSLTGGLGEKLFF. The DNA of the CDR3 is TGTGCCAGCAGCCTAACAGGGGGCTTAGGCGAAAAACTGTTTTTT.

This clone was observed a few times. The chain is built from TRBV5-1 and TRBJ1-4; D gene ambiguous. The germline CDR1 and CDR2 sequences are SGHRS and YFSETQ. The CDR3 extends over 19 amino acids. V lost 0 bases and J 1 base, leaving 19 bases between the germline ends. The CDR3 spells CASSLAGRVGRGTNEKLFF. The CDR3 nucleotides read TGCGCCAGCAGCTTGGCCGGTCGTGTAGGGCGGGGAACTAATGAAAAACTGTTTTTT. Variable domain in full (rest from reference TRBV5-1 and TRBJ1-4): KAGVTQTPRYLIKTRGQQVTLSCSPISGHRSVSWYQQTPGQGLQFLFEYFSETQRNKGNFPGRFSGRQFSNSRSEMNVSTLELGDSALYLCASSLAGRVGRGTNEKLFFGSGTQLSVL.

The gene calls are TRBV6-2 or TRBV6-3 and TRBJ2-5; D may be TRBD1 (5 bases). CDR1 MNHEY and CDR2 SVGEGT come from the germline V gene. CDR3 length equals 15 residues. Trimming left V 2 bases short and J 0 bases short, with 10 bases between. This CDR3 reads CASSYAGADQETQYF. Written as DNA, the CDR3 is TGTGCCAGCAGTTACGCTGGGGCAGACCAAGAGACCCAGTACTTC.

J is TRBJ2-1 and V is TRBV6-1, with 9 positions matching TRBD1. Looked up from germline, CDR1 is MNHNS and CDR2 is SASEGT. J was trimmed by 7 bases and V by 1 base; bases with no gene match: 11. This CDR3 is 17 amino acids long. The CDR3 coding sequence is TGTGCCAGCAGTGAAGGGTTAGGGACAGGGAAGAGGAATGAGCAGTTCTTC. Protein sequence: CASSEGLGTGKRNEQFF.

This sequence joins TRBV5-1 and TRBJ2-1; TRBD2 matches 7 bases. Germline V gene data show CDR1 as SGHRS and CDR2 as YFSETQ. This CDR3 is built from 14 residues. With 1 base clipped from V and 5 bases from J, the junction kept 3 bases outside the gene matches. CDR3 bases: TGCGCCAGCAGCTTGACGGGAGGCCACAATGAGCAGTTCTTC. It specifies CASSLTGGHNEQFF.

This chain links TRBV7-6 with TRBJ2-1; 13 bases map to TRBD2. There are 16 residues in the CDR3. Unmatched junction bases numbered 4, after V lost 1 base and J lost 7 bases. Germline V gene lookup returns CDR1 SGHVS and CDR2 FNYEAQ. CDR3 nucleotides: TGTGCCAGCAGCTTAGGCCAACTAGCGGGAGGGAATGAGCAGTTCTTC. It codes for CASSLGQLAGGNEQFF.

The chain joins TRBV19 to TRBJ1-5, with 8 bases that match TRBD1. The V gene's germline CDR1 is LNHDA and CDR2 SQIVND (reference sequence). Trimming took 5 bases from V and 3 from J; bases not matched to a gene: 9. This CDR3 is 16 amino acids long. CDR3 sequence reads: CASSVQTGVTNQPQHF. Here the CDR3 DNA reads TGTGCCAGTAGTGTCCAGACAGGGGTCACCAATCAGCCCCAGCATTTT.

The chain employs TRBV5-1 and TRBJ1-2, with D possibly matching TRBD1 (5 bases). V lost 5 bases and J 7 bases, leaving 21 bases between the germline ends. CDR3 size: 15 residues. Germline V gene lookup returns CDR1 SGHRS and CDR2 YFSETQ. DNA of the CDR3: TGCGCCAGCAGGTACCAGGGTGGAATAATCGGTGGCTACACCTTC. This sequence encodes CASRYQGGIIGGYTF.

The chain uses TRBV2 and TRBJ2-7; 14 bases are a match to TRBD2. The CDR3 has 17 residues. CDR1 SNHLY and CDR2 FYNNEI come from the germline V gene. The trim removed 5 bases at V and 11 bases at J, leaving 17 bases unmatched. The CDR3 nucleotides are TGTGCCAGCAGTCTGAGCGACTCCCCCGGACTAGCGGGAGGAGAGTACTTC. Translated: CASSLSDSPGLAGGEYF.

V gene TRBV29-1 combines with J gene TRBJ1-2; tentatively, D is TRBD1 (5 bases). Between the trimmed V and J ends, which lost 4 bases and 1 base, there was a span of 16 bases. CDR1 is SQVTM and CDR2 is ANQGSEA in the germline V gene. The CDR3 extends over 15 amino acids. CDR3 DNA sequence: TGCAGCGTTGTATTTAGGGGAGGCCTTAACTATGGCTACACCTTC. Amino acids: CSVVFRGGLNYGYTF.

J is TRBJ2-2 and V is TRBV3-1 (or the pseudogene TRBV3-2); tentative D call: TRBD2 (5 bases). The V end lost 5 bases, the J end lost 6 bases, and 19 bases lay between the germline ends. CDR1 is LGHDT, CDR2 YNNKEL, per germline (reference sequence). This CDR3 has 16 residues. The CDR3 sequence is CASSSGLAGAAGELFF. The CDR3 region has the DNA TGTGCCAGCAGCTCCGGTCTAGCCGGTGCCGCCGGGGAGCTGTTTTTT.

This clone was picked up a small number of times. CDR3 in DNA: TGTGCCAGCAGCTTGGTACGGTACAATGAGCAGTTCTTC. This encodes CASSLVRYNEQFF. The rearrangement uses TRBV7-9 and TRBJ2-1; D is ambiguous. Germline V gene sequence: CDR1 SEHNR, CDR2 FQNEAQ (reference sequence). Trimming removed 3 bases from V and 4 bases from J, with 7 bases in between. This CDR3 contains 13 residues.

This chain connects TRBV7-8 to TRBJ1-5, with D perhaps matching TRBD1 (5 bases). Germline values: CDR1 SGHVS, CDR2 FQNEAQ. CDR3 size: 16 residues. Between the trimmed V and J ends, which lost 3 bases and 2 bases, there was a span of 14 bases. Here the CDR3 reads CASSFGTRGGNQPQHF. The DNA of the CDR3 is TGTGCCAGCAGCTTCGGGACTAGGGGAGGCAATCAGCCCCAGCATTTT.

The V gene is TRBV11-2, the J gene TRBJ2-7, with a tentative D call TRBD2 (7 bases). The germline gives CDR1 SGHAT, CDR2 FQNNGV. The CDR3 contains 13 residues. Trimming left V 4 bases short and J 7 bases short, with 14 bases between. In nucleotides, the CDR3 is TGTGCCAGCAGCTCCCGAGGGAGGGGGGAGCAGTACTTC. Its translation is CASSSRGRGEQYF.

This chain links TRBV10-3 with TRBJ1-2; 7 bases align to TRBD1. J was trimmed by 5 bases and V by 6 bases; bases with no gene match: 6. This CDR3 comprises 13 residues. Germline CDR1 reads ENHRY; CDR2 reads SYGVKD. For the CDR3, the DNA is TGTGCCATCAGCGCTGACAGGGCTTATGGCTACACCTTC. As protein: CAISADRAYGYTF.

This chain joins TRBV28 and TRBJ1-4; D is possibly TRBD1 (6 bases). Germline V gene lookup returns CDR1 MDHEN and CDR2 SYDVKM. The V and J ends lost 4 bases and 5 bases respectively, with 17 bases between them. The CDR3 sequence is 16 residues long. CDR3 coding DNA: TGTGCCAGCAGTTCCCTCGCCCTGGGACAAAATGAAAAACTGTTTTTT. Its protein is CASSSLALGQNEKLFF.

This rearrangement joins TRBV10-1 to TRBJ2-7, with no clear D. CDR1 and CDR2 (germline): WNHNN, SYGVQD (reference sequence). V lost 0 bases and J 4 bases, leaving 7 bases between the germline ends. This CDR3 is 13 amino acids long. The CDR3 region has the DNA TGCGCCAGCAGTGAGTCGGGCGTTTACGAGCAGTACTTC. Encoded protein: CASSESGVYEQYF.

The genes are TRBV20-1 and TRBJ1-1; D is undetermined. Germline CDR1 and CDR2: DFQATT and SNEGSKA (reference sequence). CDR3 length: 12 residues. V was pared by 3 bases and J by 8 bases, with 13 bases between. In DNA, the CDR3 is TGCAGTGCTAGTTGGACGTCGGTGGAAGCTTTCTTT. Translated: CSASWTSVEAFF.